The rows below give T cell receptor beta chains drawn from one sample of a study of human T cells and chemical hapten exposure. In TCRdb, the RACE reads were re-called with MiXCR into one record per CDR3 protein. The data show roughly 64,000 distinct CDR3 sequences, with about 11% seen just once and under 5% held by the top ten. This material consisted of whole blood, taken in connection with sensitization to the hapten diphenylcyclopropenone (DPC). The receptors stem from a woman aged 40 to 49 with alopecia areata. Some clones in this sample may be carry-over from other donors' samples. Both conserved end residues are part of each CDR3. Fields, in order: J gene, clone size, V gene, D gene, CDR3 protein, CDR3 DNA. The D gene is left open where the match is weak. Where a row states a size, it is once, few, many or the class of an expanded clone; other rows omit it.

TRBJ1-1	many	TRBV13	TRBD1	CASSPRDRNTEAFF	TGTGCCAGCAGCCCGCGGGACAGGAACACTGAAGCTTTCTTT
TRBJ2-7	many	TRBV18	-	CPSSPSDGLSSYEQYF	TGCCCCAGCTCACCCTCCGATGGACTGAGCTCCTACGAGCAGTACTTC
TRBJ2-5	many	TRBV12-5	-	CASGSGETQYF	TGTGCTAGTGGAAGCGGTGAGACCCAGTACTTC
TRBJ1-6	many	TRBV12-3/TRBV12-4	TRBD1	CASSPTGENSPLHF	TGTGCCAGCAGTCCGACAGGGGAAAATTCACCCCTCCACTTT
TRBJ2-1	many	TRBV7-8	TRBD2	CASSTSGRIEQFF	TGTGCCAGCAGCACTAGCGGGCGGATTGAGCAGTTCTTC
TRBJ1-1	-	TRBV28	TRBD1	CASRGQGDSEAFF	TGTGCCAGCAGGGGACAGGGGGATTCTGAAGCTTTCTTT
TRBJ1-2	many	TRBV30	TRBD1	CAFRGGEDGYTF	TGTGCCTTCAGGGGGGGCGAGGATGGCTACACCTTC
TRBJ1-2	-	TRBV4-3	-	CASSQDSTGRVRLTF	TGCGCCAGCAGCCAAGATTCCACAGGGCGCGTCCGACTCACCTTC
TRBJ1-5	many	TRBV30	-	CAWSVGGGNQPQHF	TGTGCCTGGAGCGTCGGGGGGGGTAATCAGCCCCAGCATTTT
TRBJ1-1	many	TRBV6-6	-	CASSSGGNTEAFF	TGTGCCAGCAGTTCGGGAGGGAACACTGAAGCTTTCTTT
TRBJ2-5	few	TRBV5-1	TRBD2	CASSHTSGRAEGETQYF	TGCGCCAGCAGCCATACTAGCGGGAGGGCCGAGGGAGAGACCCAGTACTTC
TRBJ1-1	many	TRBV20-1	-	CSARDRQRTEAFF	TGCAGTGCTAGAGATCGGCAACGCACTGAAGCTTTCTTT
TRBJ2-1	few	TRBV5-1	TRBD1	CASSPGRTGTYNEQFF	TGCGCCAGCAGCCCTGGTAGGACAGGGACCTACAATGAGCAGTTCTTC
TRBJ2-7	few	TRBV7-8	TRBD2	CASSPGLAGATGYF	TGTGCCAGCAGCCCAGGACTAGCGGGGGCTACGGGGTACTTC
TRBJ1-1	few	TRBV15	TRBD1	CATSTGQGRGTEAFF	TGTGCCACCAGCACAGGACAGGGGAGGGGTACTGAAGCTTTCTTT
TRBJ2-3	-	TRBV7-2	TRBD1	CASSPGGEDTQYF	TGTGCCAGCAGCCCAGGGGGCGAAGATACGCAGTATTTT
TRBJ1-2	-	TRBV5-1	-	CASSLGQGSGYTF	TGCGCCAGCAGCTTGGGTCAGGGAAGCGGCTACACCTTC
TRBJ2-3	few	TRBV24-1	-	CATSDSTGHYLHF	TGTGCCACCAGTGATTCCACGGGTCATTACCTCCATTTT
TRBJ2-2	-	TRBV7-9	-	CAGTQGTNTGELFF	TGTGCCGGAACACAGGGCACGAACACCGGGGAGCTGTTTTTT
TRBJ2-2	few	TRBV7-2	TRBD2	CASSLGTSGLTGELFF	TGTGCCAGCAGCTTAGGGACTAGCGGTCTCACCGGGGAGCTGTTTTTT
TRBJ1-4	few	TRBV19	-	CASSIQGTATNEKLFF	TGTGCCAGTAGTATCCAGGGTACGGCGACTAATGAAAAACTGTTTTTT
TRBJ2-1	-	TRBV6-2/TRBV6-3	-	CASSARDPNLIRNEQFF	TGTGCCAGCAGTGCCCGGGACCCCAACCTTATCCGCAATGAGCAGTTCTTC
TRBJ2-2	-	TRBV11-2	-	CASSLDPRAGELFF	TGTGCCAGCAGCTTAGATCCGAGGGCCGGGGAGCTGTTTTTT
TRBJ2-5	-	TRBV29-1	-	CSVHAGAPETQYF	TGCAGCGTTCACGCGGGGGCACCAGAGACCCAGTACTTC
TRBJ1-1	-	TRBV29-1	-	CSVDRTNTEAFF	TGCAGCGTGGACAGAACTAACACTGAAGCTTTCTTT
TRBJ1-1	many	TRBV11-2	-	CASSSPSRTEAFF	TGTGCCAGCAGCTCCCCCTCTCGCACTGAAGCTTTCTTT
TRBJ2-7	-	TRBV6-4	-	CASSLLLGGEQYF	TGTGCCAGCAGCCTCCTACTGGGGGGCGAGCAGTACTTC
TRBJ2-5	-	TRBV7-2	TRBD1	CASSLGTGVGETQYF	TGTGCCAGCAGCCTAGGGACAGGGGTCGGAGAGACCCAGTACTTC
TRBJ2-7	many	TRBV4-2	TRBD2	CASSQVLQLAGISYEQYF	TGTGCCAGCAGCCAAGTTCTCCAACTAGCGGGGATCTCCTACGAGCAGTACTTC
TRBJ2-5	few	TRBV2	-	CASSRDLQETQYF	TGTGCCAGCAGTCGGGACCTTCAGGAGACCCAGTACTTC
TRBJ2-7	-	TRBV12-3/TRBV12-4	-	CASSLLNEQYF	TGTGCCAGCAGCCTTTTAAACGAGCAGTACTTC
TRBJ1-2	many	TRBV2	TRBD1	CASNRGDSNYGYTF	TGTGCCAGCAACCGGGGGGACAGTAACTATGGCTACACCTTC
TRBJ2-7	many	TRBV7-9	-	CASSPDVGSYEQYF	TGTGCCAGCAGCCCGGACGTTGGTTCCTACGAGCAGTACTTC
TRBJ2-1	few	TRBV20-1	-	CSAGYNEQFF	TGCAGTGCCGGTTACAATGAGCAGTTCTTC
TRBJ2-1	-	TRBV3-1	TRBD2	CASSQVLAGWNEQSF	TGTGCCAGCAGCCAAGTATTAGCGGGGTGGAATGAGCAGTCCTTC